Below are 29 T cell receptor beta chains sequenced from a single sample in a study of CD8 T cells in Susac syndrome. Random hexamers primed reverse transcription of about 0.5 to 1 ug RNA. In TCRdb, the immunoSEQ multiplex PCR reads were re-called with MiXCR into one record per CDR3 protein. This sample has about 80,000 distinct CDR3 sequences, with around 94% found just once. The sample was CD8+ T cells from PBMCs. Receptor source: a human donor in good health.

V gene TRBV7-9 combines with J gene TRBJ2-2; 8 bases agree with TRBD1. CDR1 is SEHNR, CDR2 FQNEAQ, per germline (reference sequence). CDR3 length equals 16 residues. V lost 3 bases and J lost 3; bases outside the gene matches: 6. The CDR3 nucleotides read TGTGCCAGCAGCTTGTTGGACAGGGTCGACACCGGGGAGCTGTTTTTT. Protein: CASSLLDRVDTGELFF.

The gene calls are TRBV27 and TRBJ2-3; TRBD1 matches 9 bases. V lost 4 bases and J lost 2; bases outside the gene matches: 1. The CDR3 runs 14 residues. Looked up from germline, CDR1 is MNHEY and CDR2 is SMNVEV (reference sequence). CDR3 loop: CASSWTGATDTQYF. The CDR3 DNA sequence: TGTGCCAGCAGTTGGACAGGGGCCACAGATACGCAGTATTTT.

The chain employs TRBV27 and TRBJ2-2, with unresolved D. The CDR3 is 12 residues long. Germline assignment: CDR1 MNHEY and CDR2 SMNVEV (reference sequence). V dropped 6 bases and J dropped 0 bases, with 2 bases sitting between them. The CDR3 DNA follows: TGTGCCAGCAGCCCGAACACCGGGGAGCTGTTTTTT. It is translated as CASSPNTGELFF.

This clonotype has a single count. This chain uses TRBV12-3 or TRBV12-4 with TRBJ2-7; 12 bases align to TRBD2. The CDR3 is 14 amino acids. Germline trimming cut 5 bases from V and 5 bases from J; bases unmatched to any gene: 4. CDR3 protein: CASSPRLAGDEQYF. The CDR3 bases are TGTGCCAGCAGTCCAAGACTAGCGGGGGACGAGCAGTACTTC.

The chain joins TRBV5-6 to TRBJ2-3; possible D gene TRBD2, 6 bases. V lost 4 bases and J lost 0, with 15 bases in between. Germline-derived CDR1 and CDR2 are SGHDT and YYEEEE. CDR3 length: 16 amino acids. CDR3 residues: CASSPGAAASTDTQYF. The CDR3 DNA sequence: TGTGCCAGCAGCCCGGGAGCGGCTGCTAGCACAGATACGCAGTATTTT.

This clonotype was recorded once. CDR3 in amino acids: CASTFGGTQYF. The CDR3 DNA reads as TGTGCCAGCACCTTCGGGGGTACGCAGTATTTT. J is TRBJ2-3 and V is TRBV7-9; D may be TRBD2 (6 bases). Germline V gives CDR1 SEHNR, CDR2 FQNEAQ (reference sequence). Trimming removed 7 bases from V and 8 bases from J, with 10 bases in between. This CDR3 contains 11 residues. Based on the CDR3 plus reference TRBV7-9 and TRBJ2-3, the full variable domain is DTGVSQNPRHKITKRGQNVTFRCDPISEHNRLYWYRQTLGQGPEFLTYFQNEAQLEKSRLLSDRFSAERPKGSFSTLEIQRTEQGDSAMYLCASTFGGTQYFGPGTRLTVL.

This chain connects TRBV6-4 to TRBJ2-3; TRBD1 aligns across 10 bases. The CDR3 runs 17 residues. V gave up 0 bases and J gave up 4 bases; unmatched junction bases: 7. The germline CDR1 and CDR2 sequences are MRHNA and SNTAGT. The CDR3 protein is CASSDSIGGQGADTQYF. The CDR3 DNA sequence: TGTGCCAGCAGTGACTCGATTGGCGGACAGGGGGCAGATACGCAGTATTTT.

This rearrangement joins TRBV19 to TRBJ2-1; D might be TRBD1 (6 bases). Trimming took off 5 bases at V and 6 bases at J, with 11 bases between the two ends. This CDR3 is 13 amino acids long. Looked up from germline, CDR1 is LNHDA and CDR2 is SQIVND (reference sequence). In nucleotides, the CDR3 is TGTGCCAGTAGTTCAACAGGGTTCAATGAGCAGTTCTTC. This gives the protein CASSSTGFNEQFF.

V and J are TRBV2 and TRBJ2-5; either TRBD1 or TRBD2 may supply D (5 bases each). V lost 4 bases, J lost 3 bases, and 9 bases lay in between. CDR3 length: 13 residues. Germline CDR1 and CDR2: SNHLY and FYNNEI. The CDR3 DNA is TGTGCCAGCAGTGCCGGGGCAGAAGAGACCCAGTACTTC. It codes for CASSAGAEETQYF.

This chain uses TRBV27 with TRBJ2-5; 12 bases are shared with TRBD2. Germline CDR1 and CDR2: MNHEY and SMNVEV (reference sequence). With 6 bases clipped from V and 4 bases from J, the junction kept 6 bases outside the gene matches. CDR3 size: 15 residues. The DNA of the CDR3 is TGTGCCAGCAGGGCTAGCGGGGGGGCCTCAGAGACCCAGTACTTC. Its protein product is CASRASGGASETQYF.

J is TRBJ1-3 and V is TRBV15; TRBD1 might be the D (5 bases). Germline V gene data show CDR1 as LNHNV and CDR2 as YYDKDF (reference sequence). The CDR3 runs 16 residues. V gave up 4 bases and J gave up 0 bases, with 13 bases separating them. CDR3 loop: CATSTHSQGSGNTIYF. CDR3 nucleotide sequence: TGTGCCACCAGCACTCACTCCCAGGGCTCTGGAAACACCATATATTTT.

This clonotype was seen a few times. CDR3 coding DNA: TGTGCCAGCAGTGGTCGGGGAGGCTACACCTTC. Its translation is CASSGRGGYTF. The chain is built from TRBV27 and TRBJ1-2; unclear D gene. CDR1 is MNHEY, CDR2 SMNVEV, per germline (reference sequence). This CDR3 spans 11 amino acids. Trimming removed 5 bases from V and 8 bases from J, with 9 bases in between.

The chain uses TRBV4-1 and TRBJ2-3; 7 bases are shared with TRBD1. Germline CDR1 MGHRA, CDR2 YSYEKL. The CDR3 runs to 15 residues. After removal of 2 bases from V and 3 bases from J, the junction contained 5 bases not matched to a gene. CDR3 DNA sequence: TGCGCCAGCAGCCAACTTCGACAGGGAACAGATACGCAGTATTTT. Amino acids: CASSQLRQGTDTQYF.

V gene TRBV30 combines with J gene TRBJ2-7; TRBD1 might be the D (6 bases). The germline V and J ends were trimmed by 0 bases and 2 bases, with 17 bases remaining between them. Germline-derived CDR1 and CDR2 are GTSNPN and SVGIG (reference sequence). CDR3 length equals 16 residues. CDR3 nucleotides: TGTGCCTGGAGTGTTAGGTGGACAGCGGAAGCCTACGAGCAGTACGTC. It translates to CAWSVRWTAEAYEQYV.

The chain's CDR3 is CASSFNSFRQASTDTQYF. Here the CDR3 DNA reads TGTGCCAGCAGTTTCAACTCTTTCAGACAGGCTAGCACAGATACGCAGTATTTT. The chain combines TRBV6-5 with TRBJ2-3; D may be TRBD1 (6 bases). The CDR3 contains 18 residues. Per germline, CDR1 MNHEY and CDR2 SVGAGI. V gave up 4 bases and J gave up 0 bases, with 20 bases separating them.

This chain links TRBV9 with TRBJ2-6; TRBD2 matches 10 bases. Trimming took 4 bases from V and 0 from J; bases not matched to a gene: 13. The CDR3 length is 20 residues. In germline, CDR1 is SGDLS, CDR2 YYNGEE. In nucleotides, the CDR3 is TGTGCCAGCAGCAACAGGCTAGCGGGGGCCTCGTCCTCTGGGGCCAACGTCCTGACTTTC. This gives the protein CASSNRLAGASSSGANVLTF.

The table lists this clonotype with a count of one. The CDR3, as DNA: TGTGCCAGCTCAGGGGAGGGTACTGAAGCTTTCTTT. This translates into CASSGEGTEAFF. The gene calls are TRBV2 and TRBJ1-1; TRBD1 might be the D (6 bases). Germline CDR1 is SNHLY and CDR2 is FYNNEI. With 8 bases removed from V and 5 bases from J, the gap between germline ends came to 12 bases. The CDR3 covers 12 residues.

In this sample, this clonotype turned up once. The chain carries TRBV13 and TRBJ2-2; TRBD1 agrees at 7 bases. From germline, CDR1 is PRHDT and CDR2 FYEKMQ (reference sequence). The junction had 8 bases not matched to a gene; V was cut back by 6 bases and J by 7 bases. The CDR3 contains 14 residues. DNA for the CDR3: TGTGCCAGCAGGGACAGGCCCCAGGTCGGGGAGCTGTTTTTT. It codes for CASRDRPQVGELFF.

This chain joins TRBV27 and TRBJ2-7; D is tentatively TRBD1 or TRBD2 (5 bases each). The CDR3 consists of 13 residues. Germline CDR1 is MNHEY and CDR2 is SMNVEV (reference sequence). Trimming left V 5 bases short and J 2 bases short, with 10 bases between. CDR3 sequence: CASSPGGAYEQYV. In DNA form, the CDR3 reads TGTGCCAGCAGTCCTGGGGGAGCCTACGAGCAGTACGTC.

This clonotype was seen a single time. The chain joins TRBV12-3 or TRBV12-4 to TRBJ2-1; D unclear. Trimming took 2 bases from V and 6 from J, leaving 8 bases between them. CDR3 length equals 13 residues. The DNA of the CDR3 is TGTGCCAGCAGTTTAACCAGGCCCAATGAGCAGTTCTTC. As protein: CASSLTRPNEQFF.

This chain uses TRBV11-3 with TRBJ1-2; unclear D gene. CDR3 length: 20 residues. Looked up from germline, CDR1 is SGHNT and CDR2 is YENEEA. With 5 bases removed from V and 4 bases from J, the gap between germline ends came to 32 bases. CDR3 DNA sequence: TGTGCCAGCAGCATATACCCCCGGCATGTTCTCATCACCTATTCCTATGGCTACACCTTC. Amino acid sequence: CASSIYPRHVLITYSYGYTF.

In its sample, this clonotype was seen a few times. The chain has TRBV25-1 and TRBJ2-3, with 7 bases lining up with TRBD1. Germline CDR1 and CDR2: MGHDK and SYGVNS. J lost 0 bases, V lost 6 bases, and 6 bases had no gene match. The CDR3 spans 15 residues. CDR3 region: CASSLGTVSTDTQYF. The CDR3 coding sequence is TGTGCCAGCAGCCTTGGGACAGTCAGCACAGATACGCAGTATTTT. The variable domain in full, completed from reference TRBV25-1 and TRBJ2-3, reads EADIYQTPRYLVIGTGKKITLECSQTMGHDKMYWYQQDPGMELHLIHYSYGVNSTEKGDLSSESTVSRIRTEHFPLTLESARPSHTSQYLCASSLGTVSTDTQYFGPGTRLTVL.

The chain combines TRBV9 with TRBJ1-2; D gene unclear. The V end lost 3 bases, the J end lost 5 bases, and 8 bases lay between the germline ends. The CDR3 contains 12 residues. In germline, CDR1 is SGDLS, CDR2 YYNGEE. This chain's CDR3 is CASSAGTYGYTF. In DNA form, the CDR3 reads TGTGCCAGCAGCGCGGGCACTTATGGCTACACCTTC. The full variable domain, in which reference TRBV9 and TRBJ1-2 provide the parts outside the CDR3, is DSGVTQTPKHLITATGQRVTLRCSPRSGDLSVYWYQQSLDQGLQFLIQYYNGEERAKGNILERFSAQQFPDLHSELNLSSLELGDSALYFCASSAGTYGYTFGSGTRLTVV.

The chain has TRBV6-5 and TRBJ1-2; D unclear. Trimming removed 0 bases at V and 4 bases at J, with 6 bases between. The germline gives CDR1 MNHEY, CDR2 SVGAGI. The CDR3 is 13 amino acids. The CDR3 sequence: CASSYSRVYGYTF. CDR3 DNA: TGTGCCAGCAGTTACTCGAGGGTCTATGGCTACACCTTC.

V gene TRBV20-1 combines with J gene TRBJ2-1, with 7 bases fitting TRBD2. CDR3 length: 14 amino acids. Trimming removed 4 bases from V and 0 bases from J; junction bases left unmatched: 3. The germline V gene encodes CDR1 DFQATT and CDR2 SNEGSKA (reference sequence). CDR3 DNA: TGCAGTGCTACTAGCGGAGTCTCCTACAATGAGCAGTTCTTC. Its protein product is CSATSGVSYNEQFF.

This sequence joins TRBV5-1 and TRBJ2-7, with 9 bases lining up with TRBD2. Germline V gene lookup returns CDR1 SGHRS and CDR2 YFSETQ. V was clipped by 0 bases and J by 4 bases; unmatched bases: 11. This CDR3 has 17 residues. CDR3: CASSLVPVSGSGYEQYV. The CDR3 nucleotides are TGCGCCAGCAGCTTGGTCCCCGTTAGCGGGAGTGGGTACGAGCAGTACGTC.

The rearrangement joins TRBV7-9 to TRBJ2-5, with 7 bases fitting TRBD1. V dropped 3 bases and J dropped 2; count of bases not matched to a gene: 6. This CDR3 is built from 15 residues. Per the germline V gene, CDR1 is SEHNR and CDR2 is FQNEAQ (reference sequence). DNA of the CDR3: TGTGCCAGCAGCTTGTCGACAGGGCTACAAGAGACCCAGTACTTC. Residues: CASSLSTGLQETQYF.

The rearrangement joins TRBV10-3 to TRBJ2-3, with a possible D match to TRBD2 (5 bases). Trimming pared 0 bases from V and 0 bases from J, leaving 10 bases between. This CDR3 is 16 amino acids long. Germline V lookup: CDR1 ENHRY, CDR2 SYGVKD. This chain's CDR3 is CAISESLSGSTDTQYF. The CDR3 DNA follows: TGTGCCATCAGTGAGTCGTTGAGCGGTAGCACAGATACGCAGTATTTT.

This chain joins TRBV12-5 and TRBJ1-1; possible D gene TRBD1, 5 bases. The germline gives CDR1 LGHNT, CDR2 FRNRAP. Trimming took 7 bases from V and 5 from J, leaving 11 bases between them. The CDR3 spans 12 residues. In nucleotides, the CDR3 is TGTGCTAGTGCCTGGGGGGGAACTGAAGCTTTCTTT. Translating it yields CASAWGGTEAFF.